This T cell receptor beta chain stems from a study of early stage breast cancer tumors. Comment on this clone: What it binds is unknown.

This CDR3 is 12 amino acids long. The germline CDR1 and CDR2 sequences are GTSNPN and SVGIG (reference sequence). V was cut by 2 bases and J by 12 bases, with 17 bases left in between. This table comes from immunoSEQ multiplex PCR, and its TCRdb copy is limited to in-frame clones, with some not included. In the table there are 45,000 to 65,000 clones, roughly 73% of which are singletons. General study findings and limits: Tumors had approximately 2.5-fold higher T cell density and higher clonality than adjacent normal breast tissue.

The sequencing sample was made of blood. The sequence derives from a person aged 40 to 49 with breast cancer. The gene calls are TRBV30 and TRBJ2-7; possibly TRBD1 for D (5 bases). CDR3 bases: TGTGCCTGGAGTCCCGGACACCTGGTACGGTACTTC. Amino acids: CAWSPGHLVRYF.